These T cell receptor beta chains were read from a single sample in a study of blood T cell repertoires in COVID-19. Measured with immunoSEQ multiplex PCR; TCRdb has only the in-frame clones, and not every one. The sample yields under 150,000 clones, just under 85% seen once. Sequencing was performed on peripheral blood. The receptors originated from a woman between 35 and 50 years old with active or convalescent COVID-19. Both conserved end residues are part of each CDR3. Fields, in order: clone size, J gene, V gene, CDR3 length, D gene, CDR3 protein, CDR3 DNA. A D gene is named only where the DNA matches it firmly. Clone size is shown for a subset of rows, as once, few, many or a class of expanded clone.

size: -
J: TRBJ1-5
V: TRBV6-1
length: 16
D: TRBD1
CDR3: CASSELDRRHNQPQHF
DNA: TGTGCCAGCAGTGAATTGGACAGGCGACACAATCAGCCCCAGCATTTT

size: -
J: TRBJ1-1
V: TRBV7-2
length: 17
D: -
CDR3: CASSRRQVATDGTEAFF
DNA: TGTGCCAGCAGCCGGAGACAGGTGGCCACCGATGGGACTGAAGCTTTCTTT

size: -
J: TRBJ2-7
V: TRBV3-1/TRBV3-2
length: 13
D: -
CDR3: CASSQGAAREQYF
DNA: TGTGCCAGCAGCCAGGGGGCGGCGAGGGAGCAGTACTTC

size: -
J: TRBJ1-6
V: TRBV28
length: 15
D: TRBD1
CDR3: CASGPPTGGESPLHF
DNA: TGTGCCAGCGGACCACCGACAGGGGGTGAATCACCCCTCCACTTT

size: once
J: TRBJ2-2
V: TRBV28
length: 18
D: TRBD2
CDR3: CASSLKLAGVGDTGELFF
DNA: TGTGCCAGCAGTTTAAAACTAGCGGGAGTAGGGGACACCGGGGAGCTGTTTTTT

size: -
J: TRBJ1-1
V: TRBV9
length: 13
D: -
CDR3: CASSTRQQSEAFF
DNA: TGTGCCAGCAGCACCAGACAGCAATCTGAAGCTTTCTTT

size: -
J: TRBJ1-5
V: TRBV28
length: 17
D: -
CDR3: CASTSPGRGLSNQPQHF
DNA: TGTGCCAGCACCTCCCCCGGGAGGGGATTAAGCAATCAGCCCCAGCATTTT

size: -
J: TRBJ1-2
V: TRBV7-8
length: 14
D: TRBD1
CDR3: CASSLDRANYGYTF
DNA: TGTGCCAGCAGCTTGGACAGGGCCAACTATGGCTACACCTTC

size: -
J: TRBJ1-2
V: TRBV28
length: 15
D: -
CDR3: CASSPDRNTPYGYTF
DNA: TGTGCCAGCAGTCCCGACAGGAATACTCCCTATGGCTACACCTTC

size: once
J: TRBJ2-5
V: TRBV9
length: 15
D: -
CDR3: CASSVDTGAGETQYF
DNA: TGTGCCAGCAGCGTAGACACAGGGGCGGGGGAGACCCAGTACTTC

size: -
J: TRBJ2-2
V: TRBV6-5
length: 15
D: TRBD1
CDR3: CAVKRDRGDTGELFF
DNA: TGTGCCGTGAAACGGGACAGGGGGGACACCGGGGAGCTGTTTTTT

size: -
J: TRBJ1-2
V: TRBV10-1
length: 16
D: TRBD1
CDR3: CASSESGTGARNGYTF
DNA: TGCGCCAGCAGTGAGTCGGGTACAGGGGCGAGGAATGGCTACACCTTC

size: -
J: TRBJ2-7
V: TRBV7-2
length: 14
D: TRBD2
CDR3: CASSFGTSGYEQYF
DNA: TGTGCCAGCAGCTTCGGGACTAGCGGCTACGAGCAGTACTTC

size: once
J: TRBJ2-4
V: TRBV24-1
length: 18
D: -
CDR3: CATSDLSPDSLAKNIQYF
DNA: TGTGCCACCAGTGATTTGTCCCCCGATAGTTTGGCCAAAAACATTCAGTACTTC

size: few
J: TRBJ1-2
V: TRBV18
length: 15
D: TRBD1
CDR3: CASSPRTGDSYGYTF
DNA: TGTGCCAGCTCACCACGGACAGGGGATTCCTATGGCTACACCTTC

size: -
J: TRBJ1-6
V: TRBV19
length: 15
D: TRBD1
CDR3: CASKTGDGIASPLHF
DNA: TGTGCCAGTAAGACAGGGGATGGAATCGCGTCACCCCTCCACTTT

size: -
J: TRBJ2-3
V: TRBV11-2
length: 13
D: TRBD2
CDR3: CASSPRGGGAQYF
DNA: TGTGCCAGCAGCCCAAGGGGCGGGGGGGCGCAGTATTTT

size: -
J: TRBJ1-2
V: TRBV30
length: 13
D: TRBD1
CDR3: CAWRNRGPYGYTF
DNA: TGTGCCTGGAGGAACAGGGGGCCCTATGGCTACACCTTC

size: -
J: TRBJ1-3
V: TRBV7-6
length: 18
D: TRBD1
CDR3: CASSLVAGQGLSGNTIYF
DNA: TGTGCCAGCAGCTTAGTGGCGGGACAGGGGCTCTCTGGAAACACCATATATTTT

size: -
J: TRBJ2-4
V: TRBV30
length: 17
D: -
CDR3: CAWSDRGGTIAKNIQYF
DNA: TGTGCCTGGAGTGACAGGGGGGGAACAATAGCCAAAAACATTCAGTACTTC

size: few
J: TRBJ1-5
V: TRBV7-2
length: 16
D: TRBD1
CDR3: CASSSPGGGRNQPQHF
DNA: TGTGCCAGCAGCTCACCAGGGGGCGGACGCAATCAGCCCCAGCATTTT

size: -
J: TRBJ1-4
V: TRBV14
length: 14
D: -
CDR3: CASSKPGVNEKLFF
DNA: TGTGCCAGCAGCAAACCGGGGGTAAATGAAAAACTGTTTTTT

size: -
J: TRBJ1-1
V: TRBV2
length: 14
D: -
CDR3: CASQSLGGNTEAFF
DNA: TGTGCCTCCCAGTCATTGGGGGGAAACACTGAAGCTTTCTTT

size: -
J: TRBJ1-2
V: TRBV5-1
length: 18
D: -
CDR3: CASSLFDSFVRLNYGYTF
DNA: TGCGCCAGCAGCTTGTTTGACTCTTTCGTACGTCTTAACTATGGCTACACCTTC

size: -
J: TRBJ2-7
V: TRBV18
length: 14
D: TRBD2
CDR3: CASSPGGGSYEQYF
DNA: TGTGCCAGCTCACCAGGGGGGGGGAGCTACGAGCAGTACTTC

size: few
J: TRBJ2-7
V: TRBV6-5
length: 14
D: TRBD1
CDR3: CASSYGTGAYEQYF
DNA: TGTGCCAGCAGTTATGGGACAGGGGCCTACGAGCAGTACTTC

size: -
J: TRBJ1-2
V: TRBV27
length: 15
D: TRBD1
CDR3: CASSRSGTGGRGYTF
DNA: TGTGCCAGCAGCCGCTCCGGGACAGGGGGCCGAGGCTACACCTTC

size: -
J: TRBJ1-2
V: TRBV6-6
length: 12
D: -
CDR3: CASRQGTGGYTF
DNA: TGTGCCAGCAGACAGGGAACGGGGGGCTACACCTTC

size: -
J: TRBJ1-5
V: TRBV29-1
length: 14
D: TRBD1
CDR3: CSCTGTGIDQPQHF
DNA: TGCAGCTGTACCGGGACAGGGATCGATCAGCCCCAGCATTTT

size: -
J: TRBJ2-7
V: TRBV5-1
length: 16
D: TRBD1
CDR3: CASSSNSGGIVYEQYF
DNA: TGCGCCAGCAGCTCTAACTCAGGGGGAATTGTTTACGAGCAGTACTTC

size: -
J: TRBJ1-5
V: TRBV30
length: 16
D: -
CDR3: CAWSVIGQRGNQPQHF
DNA: TGTGCCTGGAGTGTTATCGGACAACGGGGCAATCAGCCCCAGCATTTT

size: -
J: TRBJ1-2
V: TRBV7-9
length: 14
D: TRBD1
CDR3: CASSSRTGDYGYTF
DNA: TGTGCCAGCAGCTCTAGGACAGGAGATTATGGCTACACCTTC

size: -
J: TRBJ2-5
V: TRBV14
length: 15
D: -
CDR3: CASSHPGAARETQYF
DNA: TGTGCCAGCAGCCATCCAGGGGCGGCTAGAGAGACCCAGTACTTC

size: -
J: TRBJ1-2
V: TRBV2
length: 15
D: TRBD1
CDR3: CASSDFTGEDYGYTF
DNA: TGTGCCAGCAGTGATTTCACAGGGGAGGACTATGGCTACACCTTC

size: -
J: TRBJ1-5
V: TRBV19
length: 15
D: -
CDR3: CASSMMSGDGQPQHF
DNA: TGTGCCAGTAGTATGATGTCAGGGGACGGTCAGCCCCAGCATTTT

size: -
J: TRBJ2-1
V: TRBV7-9
length: 15
D: TRBD2
CDR3: CASSLAGGRPNEQFF
DNA: TGTGCCAGCAGCCTAGCTGGCGGGAGACCCAATGAGCAGTTCTTC

size: -
J: TRBJ1-1
V: TRBV30
length: 13
D: -
CDR3: CAWRLAANTEAFF
DNA: TGTGCCTGGAGATTAGCAGCGAACACTGAAGCTTTCTTT

size: -
J: TRBJ2-5
V: TRBV6-5
length: 14
D: TRBD1
CDR3: CASRTGQGQETQYF
DNA: TGTGCCAGCAGGACAGGACAGGGTCAAGAGACCCAGTACTTC

size: -
J: TRBJ1-1
V: TRBV28
length: 12
D: -
CDR3: CATLPLNTEAFF
DNA: TGTGCCACCCTACCTCTGAACACTGAAGCTTTCTTT

size: -
J: TRBJ1-2
V: TRBV5-1
length: 16
D: TRBD1
CDR3: CASSPRGTGEDYGYTF
DNA: TGCGCCAGCAGCCCCAGGGGGACAGGGGAGGACTATGGCTACACCTTC

size: -
J: TRBJ1-2
V: TRBV5-4
length: 14
D: -
CDR3: CASSLVGGNYGYTF
DNA: TGTGCCAGCAGCTTGGTTGGGGGGAACTATGGCTACACCTTC

size: -
J: TRBJ1-1
V: TRBV5-5
length: 12
D: -
CDR3: CASSLGGREAFF
DNA: TGTGCCAGCAGCCTTGGGGGCAGAGAAGCTTTCTTT

size: -
J: TRBJ1-2
V: TRBV6-5
length: 12
D: TRBD1
CDR3: CASSYRGLGYTF
DNA: TGTGCCAGCAGTTACAGGGGGCTTGGCTACACCTTC

size: few
J: TRBJ1-1
V: TRBV6-6
length: 11
D: -
CDR3: CASSYRQEAFF
DNA: TGTGCCAGCAGTTACAGACAGGAAGCTTTCTTT

size: -
J: TRBJ1-2
V: TRBV27
length: 14
D: TRBD1
CDR3: CASSLTGAFYGYTF
DNA: TGTGCCAGCAGTCTGACAGGGGCGTTCTATGGCTACACCTTC

size: -
J: TRBJ1-2
V: TRBV27
length: 17
D: TRBD1
CDR3: CASSSSPGQGAGYGYTF
DNA: TGTGCCAGCAGTTCCTCCCCGGGACAGGGGGCTGGCTATGGCTACACCTTC

size: -
J: TRBJ2-7
V: TRBV21-1
length: 16
D: -
CDR3: CASSKARQGINAEQYF
DNA: TGTGCCAGCAGCAAAGCCCGACAGGGCATCAATGCGGAGCAGTACTTC

size: -
J: TRBJ1-2
V: TRBV19
length: 12
D: -
CDR3: CARPGHDYGYTF
DNA: TGTGCCAGACCAGGACACGACTATGGCTACACCTTC

size: -
J: TRBJ1-5
V: TRBV10-3
length: 16
D: -
CDR3: CAISESFGGSSQPQHF
DNA: TGTGCCATCAGTGAGTCTTTTGGAGGATCGAGTCAGCCCCAGCATTTT

size: -
J: TRBJ1-6
V: TRBV28
length: 15
D: -
CDR3: CASSQGYSYNSPLHF
DNA: TGTGCCAGCAGCCAGGGGTACTCCTATAATTCACCCCTCCACTTT

size: -
J: TRBJ1-1
V: TRBV7-9
length: 14
D: -
CDR3: CASSQGLPNTEAFF
DNA: TGTGCCAGCAGCCAGGGACTTCCGAACACTGAAGCTTTCTTT

size: -
J: TRBJ2-7
V: TRBV30
length: 13
D: TRBD1
CDR3: CAWSGGTGTEQYF
DNA: TGTGCCTGGAGTGGCGGGACAGGGACCGAGCAGTACTTC

size: -
J: TRBJ1-2
V: TRBV10-3
length: 13
D: -
CDR3: CAISEDSAYGYTF
DNA: TGTGCCATCAGTGAAGACAGTGCTTATGGCTACACCTTC

size: -
J: TRBJ2-7
V: TRBV7-7
length: 14
D: TRBD1
CDR3: CASSLGTESGEQYF
DNA: TGTGCTAGCAGCTTAGGGACAGAATCCGGCGAGCAGTACTTC

size: -
J: TRBJ1-2
V: TRBV30
length: 12
D: -
CDR3: CAWRFPTEIYTF
DNA: TGTGCCTGGAGGTTCCCGACAGAGATATACACCTTC